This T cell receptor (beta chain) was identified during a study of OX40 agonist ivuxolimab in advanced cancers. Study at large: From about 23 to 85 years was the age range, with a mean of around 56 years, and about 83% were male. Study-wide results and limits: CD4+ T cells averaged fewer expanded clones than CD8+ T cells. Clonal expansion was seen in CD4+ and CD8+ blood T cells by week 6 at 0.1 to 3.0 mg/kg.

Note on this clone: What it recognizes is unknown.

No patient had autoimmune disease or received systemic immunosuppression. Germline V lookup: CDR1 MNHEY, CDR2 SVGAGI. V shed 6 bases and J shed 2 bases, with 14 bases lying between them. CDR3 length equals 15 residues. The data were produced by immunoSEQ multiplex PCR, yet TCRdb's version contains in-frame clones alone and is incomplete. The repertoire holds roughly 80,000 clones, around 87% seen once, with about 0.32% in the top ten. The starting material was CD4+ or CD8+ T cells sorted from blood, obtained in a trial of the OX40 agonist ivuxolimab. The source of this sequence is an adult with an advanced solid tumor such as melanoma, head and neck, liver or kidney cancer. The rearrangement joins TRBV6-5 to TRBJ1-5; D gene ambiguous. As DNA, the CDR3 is TGTGCCAGCAGGGCTTCAGGTTACGGCAATCAGCCCCAGCATTTT. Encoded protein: CASRASGYGNQPQHF.